The present entry profiles one TCR beta chain with its context. These data are taken from a study of blood T cell repertoires in COVID-19. Germline CDR1 SGHDT, CDR2 YYEEEE. V shed 0 bases, J shed 2 bases, and the junction held 4 bases outside the gene matches. This CDR3 is built from 16 residues. Sequencing was performed with immunoSEQ multiplex PCR; in TCRdb, only in-frame clones are kept and a portion is missing. The sample holds 310,000 or so clones, 85% to 90% seen once. Participant age was roughly 18 to 100 years, and participants resided in approximately 25 US areas. The receptor's source is a woman between 18 and 29 years old who had recovered from COVID-19. The rearrangement joins TRBV5-6 to TRBJ2-3; 9 nucleotides match TRBD2. Sequencing was carried out using PBMCs or T cells enriched from blood (not recorded which). CDR3 DNA sequence: TGTGCCAGCAGCTTGGTAGCGGGAGTGAACACAGATACGCAGTATTTT. This sequence encodes CASSLVAGVNTDTQYF.